The 25 T cell receptor beta chains reported below all come from one sample, sequenced in a study of B cell selection in AIRE deficiency. CD4+CD127+ cells were sorted as the conventional CD4 T cells. Profiled with immunoSEQ multiplex PCR; TCRdb holds only in-frame clones, not every one. The top ten hold approximately 0.2% of the sample, which has about 24,000 clones, just under 97% seen once. The sequencing sample was made of conventional CD4+ T cells sorted from PBMCs. The receptors were gathered from a human donor with AIRE deficiency.

This chain uses TRBV15 with TRBJ2-3; D remains ambiguous. Between the trimmed V and J ends, which lost 3 bases and 3 bases, there was a span of 16 bases. The CDR3 covers 16 residues. Germline values: CDR1 LNHNV, CDR2 YYDKDF (reference sequence). This chain's CDR3 is CATSSVLGSGTDTQYF. The DNA of the CDR3 is TGTGCCACCAGCAGCGTCCTCGGCAGTGGGACAGATACGCAGTATTTT.

The chain has TRBV5-4 and TRBJ2-7; 7 bases fit TRBD1. V lost 5 bases to trimming and J lost 6 bases; unmatched junction nucleotides: 17. Germline V gene data show CDR1 as SGHNT and CDR2 as YYREEE (reference sequence). The CDR3 runs to 16 residues. CDR3 DNA: TGTGCCAGCAGTCTTTACGGGACAGTGGGTCCTCGCGAGCAGTACTTC. Its translation: CASSLYGTVGPREQYF.

The CDR3 DNA follows: TGTGCCAGCAGCATACGGGGCGTTGGTGAAGCTTTCTTT. Its protein is CASSIRGVGEAFF. The V and J genes are TRBV25-1 and TRBJ1-1, with D possibly matching TRBD1 (5 bases). This CDR3 contains 13 residues. Germline V gene data show CDR1 as MGHDK and CDR2 as SYGVNS. Trimming left V 6 bases short and J 7 bases short, with 15 bases between.

This rearrangement joins TRBV29-1 to TRBJ2-2; D may be TRBD2 (6 bases). The germline gives CDR1 SQVTM, CDR2 ANQGSEA. V lost 0 bases and J 7 bases, leaving 9 bases between the germline ends. There are 13 residues in the CDR3. In DNA, the CDR3 is TGCAGCGTTGAAGAGGGGGGAGGCGGGGAGCTGTTTTTT. Translation: CSVEEGGGGELFF.

This clone was seen just once. The chain combines TRBV9 with TRBJ2-7; 7 bases match TRBD2. V was clipped by 0 bases and J by 6 bases; unmatched bases: 6. Germline V CDR1 and CDR2: SGDLS, YYNGEE. The CDR3 has 14 amino acids. As DNA, the CDR3 is TGTGCCAGCAGCGTAGGAGGGAGCGGGGTCGAGCAGTACTTC. It encodes CASSVGGSGVEQYF.

The V call is TRBV5-4, the J call TRBJ2-1; TRBD2 agrees at 10 bases. This CDR3 has 15 residues. V lost 5 bases and J lost 6; bases outside the gene matches: 8. Per the germline V gene, CDR1 is SGHNT and CDR2 is YYREEE (reference sequence). DNA of the CDR3: TGTGCCAGCAGTCGTACTAGCGGGGAGCCCAATGAGCAGTTCTTC. This codes for CASSRTSGEPNEQFF.

The chain is built from TRBV4-2 and TRBJ1-2; 9 bases match TRBD1. Germline V CDR1 and CDR2: LGHNA, YNFKEQ. The CDR3 has 16 residues. The J segment lost 2 bases and the V segment lost 5 bases, leaving 9 bases of the junction unmatched. The CDR3 DNA follows: TGTGCCAGCAGCTTGGGAGGACAGGGGTCAAACTATGGCTACACCTTC. Residues: CASSLGGQGSNYGYTF.

This chain connects TRBV4-2 to TRBJ1-2; possibly TRBD1 for D (5 bases). The germline V gene encodes CDR1 LGHNA and CDR2 YNFKEQ. This CDR3 comprises 16 residues. The V end was cut by 4 bases, the J end by 7 bases, with 22 bases between. This CDR3 is CASSLLSGVQGRGYTF. In nucleotides, the CDR3 is TGTGCCAGCAGCCTCCTTTCGGGGGTGCAGGGTCGTGGCTACACCTTC.

The chain links TRBV6-1 to TRBJ2-7; 11 bases are a match to TRBD2. CDR3 size: 14 residues. V gave up 7 bases and J gave up 4 bases; unmatched junction bases: 6. Germline CDR1 and CDR2: MNHNS and SASEGT. This chain's CDR3 is CASNIAGGPYEQYF. CDR3 nucleotide sequence: TGTGCCAGCAACATAGCGGGAGGGCCTTACGAGCAGTACTTC.

The chain couples TRBV9 to TRBJ1-4; D gene uncertain. CDR1 and CDR2 from the germline V gene are SGDLS and YYNGEE. Trimming removed 3 bases from V and 1 base from J, with 7 bases in between. The CDR3 has 14 residues. The CDR3 here is CASSGLGTNEKLFF. CDR3 bases: TGTGCCAGCAGCGGACTAGGAACTAATGAAAAACTGTTTTTT. Combining the CDR3 with reference TRBV9 and TRBJ1-4 gives the whole variable domain DSGVTQTPKHLITATGQRVTLRCSPRSGDLSVYWYQQSLDQGLQFLIQYYNGEERAKGNILERFSAQQFPDLHSELNLSSLELGDSALYFCASSGLGTNEKLFFGSGTQLSVL.

The chain couples TRBV30 to TRBJ1-5; D may be TRBD1 (5 bases). The V gene's germline CDR1 is GTSNPN and CDR2 SVGIG (reference sequence). V was trimmed by 7 bases and J by 3 bases, leaving 13 bases between them. The CDR3 is 13 residues long. This CDR3 reads CALAGGLNQPQHF. The DNA of the CDR3 is TGTGCCTTGGCGGGGGGTCTCAATCAGCCCCAGCATTTT.

The CDR3, as DNA: TGTGCCAGCAGCGTTTCGGGGGGAGCCGGGGAGCTGTTTTTT. The encoded protein is CASSVSGGAGELFF. The chain couples TRBV7-3 to TRBJ2-2; 7 nucleotides agree with TRBD2. Germline V CDR1 and CDR2: SGHTA, FQGTGA. Trimming at V came to 5 bases and at J to 6 bases, leaving 6 bases not matched to a gene. This CDR3 spans 14 amino acids.

CDR3 protein: CASRLQDRVVNEQFF. The DNA for the CDR3 is TGTGCCAGTCGACTCCAGGACAGGGTAGTCAATGAGCAGTTCTTC. The J gene is TRBJ2-1, the V gene TRBV19; 8 nucleotides align to TRBD1. V lost 8 bases and J lost 6; bases outside the gene matches: 12. CDR3 length: 15 residues. Germline V gene data show CDR1 as LNHDA and CDR2 as SQIVND (reference sequence).

The gene calls are TRBV25-1 and TRBJ2-3; the match to TRBD2 covers 11 bases. The CDR3 has 15 amino acids. Trimming at V came to 3 bases and at J to 3 bases, leaving 2 bases not matched to a gene. The germline gives CDR1 MGHDK, CDR2 SYGVNS. The CDR3 DNA is TGTGCCAGCAGTGACACTAGCGGGAGAACAGATACGCAGTATTTT. It codes for CASSDTSGRTDTQYF.

The rearrangement uses TRBV11-2 and TRBJ2-3, with 13 nucleotides matching TRBD2. The CDR3 totals 19 residues. Germline CDR1 SGHAT, CDR2 FQNNGV. The trim removed 5 bases at V and 4 bases at J, leaving 15 bases unmatched. CDR3 region: CASSRGATSGRQGADTQYF. CDR3 nucleotide sequence: TGTGCCAGCAGCCGTGGGGCGACTAGCGGGAGGCAGGGGGCAGATACGCAGTATTTT.

This clone has only one observation. The gene calls are TRBV5-1 and TRBJ1-2; 10 bases line up with TRBD1. Trimming removed 5 bases from V and 0 bases from J; junction bases left unmatched: 7. Germline CDR1 SGHRS, CDR2 YFSETQ. CDR3 length: 16 amino acids. CDR3 DNA: TGCGCCAGCAGTCCAAGTGGGACAGGGGCTAACTATGGCTACACCTTC. This sequence encodes CASSPSGTGANYGYTF.

V is TRBV7-9 and J is TRBJ2-7, with D perhaps assigned TRBD1 or TRBD2 (5 bases each). Trimming cost V 5 bases and J 8 bases, with 22 bases left between them. The CDR3 totals 15 residues. From germline, CDR1 is SEHNR and CDR2 FQNEAQ (reference sequence). CDR3 loop: CASSPSARGYDKQYF. The CDR3 bases are TGTGCCAGCAGCCCCTCAGCGAGGGGCTACGATAAGCAGTACTTC.

The V and J genes are TRBV11-3 and TRBJ2-2; D is perhaps TRBD2 (5 bases). CDR1 and CDR2 (germline): SGHNT, YENEEA. This CDR3 has 13 amino acids. V gave up 1 base and J gave up 6 bases, with 6 bases separating them. CDR3 DNA sequence: TGTGCCAGCAGCTTAGCCGGGGCCGGGGAGCTGTTTTTT. The encoded protein is CASSLAGAGELFF. The entire variable domain, with the rest obtained from reference TRBV11-3 and TRBJ2-2, is as follows: EAGVVQSPRYKIIEKKQPVAFWCNPISGHNTLYWYLQNLGQGPELLIRYENEEAVDDSQLPKDRFSAERLKGVDSTLKIQPAELGDSAVYLCASSLAGAGELFFGEGSRLTVL.

The chain combines TRBV9 with TRBJ1-1, with D unresolved. V lost 1 base to trimming and J lost 1 base, with 8 bases between them. In germline, CDR1 is SGDLS, CDR2 YYNGEE. The CDR3 covers 14 residues. The CDR3 bases are TGTGCCAGCAGCGTATTTTCAGGGAACACTGAAGCTTTCTTT. Translated, it gives CASSVFSGNTEAFF. The full variable domain, completed using reference TRBV9 and TRBJ1-1, is DSGVTQTPKHLITATGQRVTLRCSPRSGDLSVYWYQQSLDQGLQFLIQYYNGEERAKGNILERFSAQQFPDLHSELNLSSLELGDSALYFCASSVFSGNTEAFFGQGTRLTVV.

The rearrangement joins TRBV19 to TRBJ2-4; D possibly matches TRBD1 or TRBD2 (5 bases each). V was cut by 3 bases and J by 3 bases, with 12 bases left in between. The germline V gene encodes CDR1 LNHDA and CDR2 SQIVND (reference sequence). This CDR3 region has 15 residues. CDR3 sequence reads: CASSIDRDGKNIQYF. CDR3 nucleotides: TGTGCCAGTAGTATTGACCGGGACGGCAAAAACATTCAGTACTTC.

This rearrangement joins TRBV28 to TRBJ2-1; D perhaps matches TRBD2 (5 bases). Per germline, CDR1 MDHEN and CDR2 SYDVKM. With 5 bases removed from V and 2 bases from J, the gap between germline ends came to 16 bases. The CDR3 covers 16 residues. The CDR3 protein is CASSAPRGQAYNEQFF. The CDR3 bases are TGTGCCAGCAGTGCCCCTCGGGGTCAAGCCTACAATGAGCAGTTCTTC.

This clone has just one count. This chain connects TRBV6-5 to TRBJ2-3; D might be TRBD1 (5 bases). There are 15 residues in the CDR3. The V and J ends lost 4 bases and 6 bases respectively, with 17 bases between them. Per the germline V gene, CDR1 is MNHEY and CDR2 is SVGAGI. CDR3 sequence reads: CASSSLALGLDTQYF. The CDR3 bases are TGTGCCAGCAGTTCCCTGGCGCTGGGGCTGGATACGCAGTATTTT.

This clone has a single count. The chain employs TRBV18 and TRBJ2-5; a weak D match, TRBD2 (6 bases). Trimming pared 6 bases from V and 2 bases from J, leaving 13 bases between. The CDR3 consists of 14 residues. Germline loops: CDR1 KGHSH, CDR2 LQKENI. The CDR3 DNA sequence: TGTGCCAGCTCCCCCGGGACTCAACAAGAGACCCAGTACTTC. Translated: CASSPGTQQETQYF.

This sequence joins TRBV2 and TRBJ2-1; 12 bases fit TRBD2. Germline CDR1 SNHLY, CDR2 FYNNEI. The CDR3 covers 16 residues. Unmatched junction bases numbered 9, after V lost 3 bases and J lost 9 bases. This CDR3 reads CASSDLGLAGGSEQFF. In DNA, the CDR3 is TGTGCCAGCAGTGATCTTGGGCTAGCGGGAGGGAGTGAGCAGTTCTTC.

This clone was found once. The rearrangement joins TRBV21-1 to TRBJ1-2; TRBD1, as called in the table, went unchecked against the DNA. TRBV21-1 is noted as a pseudogene. The CDR3 is 15 amino acids. CDR3 sequence: CASRGQGARSYGYTF. CDR3 nucleotides: TGTGCCAGCAGGGGCCAGGGGGCGCGTAGCTATGGCTACACCTTC.